Listed here are 32 T cell receptor beta chains from one sample, sequenced in a study of T cell responses to AZD1222 COVID-19 vaccine. This table comes from immunoSEQ multiplex PCR, and its TCRdb copy is limited to in-frame clones, with some not included. The sample lists about 110,000 clones; approximately 91% were seen once. Sequenced material: peripheral blood, taken on day 0 of AZD1222 vaccination. All receptors derive from an adult in good health.

The chain combines TRBV15 with TRBJ2-3, with TRBD2 matching over 8 bases. The V segment lost 3 bases and the J segment 4 bases; nucleotides outside the gene matches: 9. The CDR3 has 16 amino acids. In germline, CDR1 is LNHNV, CDR2 YYDKDF (reference sequence). CDR3 protein: CATSSVAGPWADTQYF. The CDR3 DNA follows: TGTGCCACCAGCAGCGTAGCGGGGCCATGGGCAGATACGCAGTATTTT. The whole variable domain, remainder taken from reference TRBV15 and TRBJ2-3, is DAMVIQNPRYQVTQFGKPVTLSCSQTLNHNVMYWYQQKSSQAPKLLFHYYDKDFNNEADTPDNFQSRRPNTSFCFLDIRSPGLGDTAMYLCATSSVAGPWADTQYFGPGTRLTVL.

The J gene is TRBJ1-6, the V gene TRBV3-1 (or the pseudogene TRBV3-2); possible D gene TRBD1, 6 bases. This CDR3 has 14 amino acids. V lost 3 bases, J lost 5 bases, and 8 bases lay in between. CDR1 and CDR2 (germline): LGHDT, YNNKEL (reference sequence). Here the CDR3 DNA reads TGTGCCAGCAGCCAGAGGACAGATAATTCACCCCTCCACTTT. Its protein is CASSQRTDNSPLHF.

The rearrangement uses TRBV6-5 and TRBJ2-1; 8 bases are shared with TRBD2. The V gene's germline CDR1 is MNHEY and CDR2 SVGAGI. The CDR3 covers 14 residues. Trimming removed 7 bases from V and 7 bases from J; junction bases left unmatched: 9. CDR3 loop: CASNRGGADNEQFF. The CDR3 DNA follows: TGTGCCAGCAATCGGGGGGGGGCCGATAATGAGCAGTTCTTC.

This clone was counted once. The chain carries TRBV6-5 and TRBJ1-2; D is unclear. The length of the CDR3 is 14 residues. Germline V gene data show CDR1 as MNHEY and CDR2 as SVGAGI. Trimming took off 2 bases at V and 0 bases at J, with 7 bases between the two ends. The CDR3 DNA reads TGTGCCAGCAGTTACGCAGAGTCTAACTATGGCTACACCTTC. Protein product: CASSYAESNYGYTF.

The chain combines TRBV3-1 (or the pseudogene TRBV3-2) with TRBJ2-5, with a possible D match to TRBD1 (5 bases). Trimming shortened V by 0 bases and J by 4 bases, and 15 bases separated the two germline ends. The CDR3 contains 16 residues. CDR1 is LGHDT and CDR2 is YNNKEL in the germline V gene (reference sequence). Written as DNA, the CDR3 is TGTGCCAGCAGCCAAGATAGGGGCAGTAAAAGAGAGACCCAGTACTTC. Amino acid sequence: CASSQDRGSKRETQYF.

The chain employs TRBV7-6 and TRBJ2-5; 8 bases align to TRBD2. This CDR3 is built from 16 residues. Germline CDR1 SGHVS, CDR2 FNYEAQ. V shed 5 bases and J 1 base; nucleotides not matched to a gene: 9. This CDR3 is CASSPESAGVQETQYF. CDR3 sequence (DNA): TGTGCCAGCAGCCCCGAGTCAGCGGGGGTCCAAGAGACCCAGTACTTC.

The chain is built from TRBV5-1 and TRBJ1-1, with TRBD1 identical over 9 bases. V was clipped by 4 bases and J by 8 bases; unmatched bases: 6. Germline V gene sequence: CDR1 SGHRS, CDR2 YFSETQ. The CDR3 has 13 amino acids. Here the CDR3 reads CASSAGTGIEAFF. The DNA for the CDR3 is TGCGCCAGCAGCGCCGGGACAGGGATCGAAGCTTTCTTT.

The V call is TRBV9, the J call TRBJ1-2, with D unclear. The CDR3 spans 13 residues. Trimming shortened V by 5 bases and J by 3 bases, and 11 bases separated the two germline ends. Germline V gene sequence: CDR1 SGDLS, CDR2 YYNGEE. The CDR3 is CASSLGSDYGYTF. CDR3 DNA sequence: TGTGCCAGCAGTCTGGGCTCGGACTATGGCTACACCTTC.

This sequence joins TRBV5-5 and TRBJ1-3, with 7 bases fitting TRBD1. With 3 bases clipped from V and 0 bases from J, the junction kept 3 bases outside the gene matches. CDR1 and CDR2 from the germline V gene are SGHKS and YYEKEE (reference sequence). CDR3 length: 15 residues. CDR3 nucleotide sequence: TGTGCCAGCAGCTCTACAGGGGCCTCTGGAAACACCATATATTTT. Residues: CASSSTGASGNTIYF.

This CDR3 reads CASSLGDGQVDGYTF. The CDR3 bases are TGCGCCAGCAGCTTGGGGGACGGCCAGGTTGATGGCTACACCTTC. This sequence joins TRBV5-1 and TRBJ1-2; a possible D gene is TRBD1 (5 bases). The V and J ends lost 0 bases and 6 bases respectively, with 15 bases between them. The CDR3 is 15 residues long. Per the germline V gene, CDR1 is SGHRS and CDR2 is YFSETQ.

The chain has TRBV7-2 and TRBJ2-5; D unresolved. CDR3 length equals 13 residues. Trimming took off 6 bases at V and 5 bases at J, with 13 bases between the two ends. Germline CDR1 is SGHTA and CDR2 is FQGNSA. CDR3 sequence (DNA): TGTGCCAGCAGGGGGTCAGTCAGGGAGACCCAGTACTTC. Its translation is CASRGSVRETQYF.

V is TRBV11-3 and J is TRBJ2-2; D not certain. Germline V lookup: CDR1 SGHNT, CDR2 YENEEA. This CDR3 spans 13 amino acids. V dropped 5 bases and J dropped 6 bases, with 10 bases sitting between them. For the CDR3, the DNA is TGTGCCAGCAGCCTCTATCTGTCCGGGGAGCTGTTTTTT. Its translation is CASSLYLSGELFF.

The V gene is TRBV10-3, the J gene TRBJ2-5; D is possibly TRBD1 (5 bases). CDR1 and CDR2 from the germline V gene are ENHRY and SYGVKD. CDR3 length equals 13 residues. V shed 11 bases and J shed 2 bases, with 15 bases lying between them. CDR3 bases: TGTGCCGCCGGTAGGGGTCCTCAAGAGACCCAGTACTTC. Its translation: CAAGRGPQETQYF.

The CDR3 nucleotides read TGTGCCAGCAGCTTCGGACAGGGCATGGGGTACGAGCAGTACTTC. Residues: CASSFGQGMGYEQYF. The chain combines TRBV5-6 with TRBJ2-7, with 8 bases that match TRBD1. This CDR3 is 15 amino acids long. J lost 4 bases, V lost 2 bases, and 8 bases had no gene match. The germline V gene has CDR1 SGHDT and CDR2 YYEEEE.

The CDR3 protein is CASSLGGSGNNEQFF. In nucleotides, the CDR3 is TGTGCCAGCAGCTTAGGGGGTAGCGGAAACAATGAGCAGTTCTTC. The chain carries TRBV13 and TRBJ2-1; TRBD2 might be the D (6 bases). Trimming cost V 0 bases and J 5 bases, with 11 bases left between them. Germline V gene lookup returns CDR1 PRHDT and CDR2 FYEKMQ (reference sequence). The CDR3 has 15 amino acids.

V and J are TRBV15 and TRBJ2-7; no clear D gene. The ends were cut back, 3 bases at V and 3 bases at J, with 15 bases in the middle. CDR3 size: 15 residues. Per germline, CDR1 LNHNV and CDR2 YYDKDF (reference sequence). The CDR3 DNA reads TGTGCCACCAGCAGTGTGAGGCTCCCAATCTACGAGCAGTACTTC. Its translation: CATSSVRLPIYEQYF.

This chain's CDR3 is CASSSGQGGNTEAFF. CDR3 nucleotides: TGTGCCAGCAGCTCGGGACAGGGGGGGAACACTGAAGCTTTCTTT. This chain connects TRBV11-2 to TRBJ1-1; 11 nucleotides line up with TRBD1. The CDR3 covers 15 residues. In germline, CDR1 is SGHAT, CDR2 FQNNGV. V lost 4 bases and J lost 1; bases outside the gene matches: 2.

This chain joins TRBV10-1 and TRBJ1-2, with 7 bases fitting TRBD1. This CDR3 is built from 14 residues. Trimming removed 6 bases from V and 4 bases from J; junction bases left unmatched: 8. Germline V lookup: CDR1 WNHNN, CDR2 SYGVQD (reference sequence). The CDR3 is CASSPDRASYGYTF. CDR3 nucleotides: TGCGCCAGCAGCCCTGACAGGGCTAGCTATGGCTACACCTTC.

The chain carries TRBV18 and TRBJ1-5; the match to TRBD1 covers 8 bases. After removal of 5 bases from V and 3 bases from J, the junction contained 6 bases not matched to a gene. The germline gives CDR1 KGHSH, CDR2 LQKENI. The CDR3 sequence is 15 residues long. This CDR3 reads CASSFETGVNQPQHF. The CDR3 nucleotides are TGTGCCAGCTCATTCGAGACAGGGGTCAATCAGCCCCAGCATTTT.

V gene TRBV5-6 combines with J gene TRBJ1-5, with D possibly TRBD1 on 6 matching bases. V was trimmed by 0 bases and J by 5 bases, leaving 12 bases between them. The CDR3 is 15 amino acids. CDR1 is SGHDT and CDR2 is YYEEEE in the germline V gene. CDR3: CASSLGGGGDQPQHF. In DNA form, the CDR3 reads TGTGCCAGCAGCTTGGGTGGCGGGGGCGATCAGCCCCAGCATTTT.

CDR3 nucleotide sequence: TGCGCCAGCAGCTCCCAGAGTCCGGGACAGGGCGGTTCCAATGAGCAGTTCTTC. Its translation: CASSSQSPGQGGSNEQFF. This chain joins TRBV5-1 and TRBJ2-1, with 9 bases that match TRBD1. V shed 3 bases, J shed 6 bases, and the junction held 16 bases outside the gene matches. CDR1 is SGHRS and CDR2 is YFSETQ in the germline V gene. The CDR3 spans 18 residues.

The chain is built from TRBV18 and TRBJ1-3, with 7 bases lining up with TRBD1. V lost 1 base, J lost 1 base, and 1 base stayed unmatched. The CDR3 extends over 15 amino acids. Germline CDR1 and CDR2: KGHSH and LQKENI. The CDR3 DNA reads as TGTGCCAGCTCACCACAGGGGGCTTCTGGAAACACCATATATTTT. It is translated as CASSPQGASGNTIYF.

This clone was recorded only once. The chain carries TRBV30 and TRBJ1-2; the D gene is possibly TRBD1 (5 bases). V was pared by 0 bases and J by 8 bases, with 13 bases between. This CDR3 contains 13 residues. From germline, CDR1 is GTSNPN and CDR2 SVGIG (reference sequence). The CDR3 region has the DNA TGTGCCTGGAGTGTAGCGTGGGACGGAGGCTACACCTTC. It codes for CAWSVAWDGGYTF.

The chain is built from TRBV12-3 or TRBV12-4 and TRBJ2-5; 8 positions agree with TRBD2. The CDR3 runs 13 residues. V lost 4 bases and J lost 4; bases outside the gene matches: 2. For the CDR3, the DNA is TGTGCCAGCAGTTCAAGCGGGAGAGAGACCCAGTACTTC. This encodes CASSSSGRETQYF.

The CDR3 DNA reads TGTGCCAGCAGGGGCCCCGGGGGGGTGTCCTACAATGAGCAGTTCTTC. It codes for CASRGPGGVSYNEQFF. J is TRBJ2-1 and V is TRBV25-1, with 8 nucleotides matching TRBD2. The CDR3 is 16 amino acids. Germline lookup yields CDR1 MGHDK and CDR2 SYGVNS. V lost 6 bases and J lost 1; bases outside the gene matches: 8.

The chain couples TRBV30 to TRBJ1-5; maybe TRBD1 (6 bases). Germline lookup yields CDR1 GTSNPN and CDR2 SVGIG (reference sequence). The CDR3 sequence is 13 residues long. V gave up 2 bases and J gave up 5 bases, with 10 bases separating them. This CDR3 is CAWSTGRDQPQHF. In DNA form, the CDR3 reads TGTGCCTGGAGTACAGGGAGGGATCAGCCCCAGCATTTT. The variable domain in full, completed from reference TRBV30 and TRBJ1-5, reads SQTIHQWPATLVQPVGSPLSLECTVEGTSNPNLYWYRQAAGRGLQLLFYSVGIGQISSEVPQNLSASRPQDRQFILSSKKLLLSDSGFYLCAWSTGRDQPQHFGDGTRLSIL.

The chain uses TRBV3-1 (or the pseudogene TRBV3-2) and TRBJ1-2; unclear D gene. Germline V gene lookup returns CDR1 LGHDT and CDR2 YNNKEL (reference sequence). The CDR3 totals 14 residues. Trimming pared 3 bases from V and 7 bases from J, leaving 15 bases between. CDR3 in amino acids: CASSHARREGGYTF. CDR3 nucleotides: TGTGCCAGCAGCCATGCCCGACGTGAGGGTGGCTACACCTTC.

V gene TRBV29-1 combines with J gene TRBJ1-1; TRBD1 aligns across 7 bases. The CDR3 totals 13 residues. The J segment lost 0 bases and the V segment lost 6 bases, leaving 4 bases of the junction unmatched. Germline values: CDR1 SQVTM, CDR2 ANQGSEA. The CDR3 bases are TGCAGCGTGGAGGGGACAGTGAACACTGAAGCTTTCTTT. This codes for CSVEGTVNTEAFF.

This chain uses TRBV6-1 with TRBJ1-1; TRBD1 is a possible D gene (5 bases). Germline V lookup: CDR1 MNHNS, CDR2 SASEGT. The CDR3 covers 13 residues. V lost 3 bases, J lost 4 bases, and 9 bases lay in between. Here the CDR3 reads CASSERGFTEAFF. The CDR3, as DNA: TGTGCCAGCAGTGAGAGGGGATTCACTGAAGCTTTCTTT.

The chain combines TRBV5-1 with TRBJ1-2; D possibly corresponds to TRBD1 (5 bases). The CDR3 spans 18 residues. Germline V CDR1 and CDR2: SGHRS, YFSETQ. V shed 0 bases and J shed 2 bases, with 20 bases lying between them. The CDR3 protein is CASSLGLGEKKTNYGYTF. CDR3 in DNA: TGCGCCAGCAGCTTGGGTTTAGGGGAAAAAAAAACAAACTATGGCTACACCTTC. The whole variable domain, remainder taken from reference TRBV5-1 and TRBJ1-2, is KAGVTQTPRYLIKTRGQQVTLSCSPISGHRSVSWYQQTPGQGLQFLFEYFSETQRNKGNFPGRFSGRQFSNSRSEMNVSTLELGDSALYLCASSLGLGEKKTNYGYTFGSGTRLTVV.

The chain combines TRBV7-2 with TRBJ1-5; D is undetermined. From germline, CDR1 is SGHTA and CDR2 FQGNSA. Deletions cut 5 bases from V and 5 bases from J, with 10 bases between. The CDR3 has 13 residues. The CDR3, as DNA: TGTGCCAGCAGCCTCTCTATTGATCAGCCCCAGCATTTT. This codes for CASSLSIDQPQHF.

The chain combines TRBV7-2 with TRBJ1-2, with 8 bases fitting TRBD1. This CDR3 is built from 13 residues. With V trimmed by 5 bases and J by 5 bases, 4 bases remained unmatched. Germline lookup yields CDR1 SGHTA and CDR2 FQGNSA. The CDR3 loop reads CASSVQGEYGYTF. CDR3 nucleotide sequence: TGTGCCAGCAGCGTACAGGGGGAGTATGGCTACACCTTC.